Each of the 23 T cell receptor beta chains below was sequenced from the same sample in a study of CXCR3-negative and CXCR3-positive naive CD8 T cells. Overall study findings and caveats: Naive CXCR3-positive cells had TRB CDR3s more hydrophobic than those of CXCR3-negative naive cells.

For these TCRs, the target antigens are not known. It was by 5' RACE with UMI labels that the TRB cDNA libraries were prepared. Reprocessing the 5' RACE reads, TCRdb reports a single entry for every CDR3 protein and omits DNA. This listing includes roughly 93,000 distinct CDR3 sequences. The sequenced sample consisted of naive CXCR3+ CD8+ T cells from blood. The sample's subset: CD45RO-CCR7+CD27+CD95- naive CD8+ T cells expressing CXCR3 (TNR3+). Source of these receptors: a human donor in good health. Some clones in this sample may be carry-over from other donors' samples.

The J gene is TRBJ2-5, the V gene TRBV7-9; TCRdb outputs TRBD2, but without DNA this stays unchecked. CDR1 and CDR2 (germline): SEHNR, FQNEAQ (reference sequence). The CDR3 loop spans 14 amino acids. The chain's CDR3 is CASSSPGGPETQYF. The full variable domain, in which reference TRBV7-9 and TRBJ2-5 provide the parts outside the CDR3, is DTGVSQNPRHKITKRGQNVTFRCDPISEHNRLYWYRQTLGQGPEFLTYFQNEAQLEKSRLLSDRFSAERPKGSFSTLEIQRTEQGDSAMYLCASSSPGGPETQYFGPGTRLLVL.

The rearrangement links TRBV7-9 to TRBJ2-2; TCRdb reports TRBD1, a call that lacks DNA to check it against. The CDR3 sequence is 16 residues long. Germline V CDR1 and CDR2: SEHNR, FQNEAQ (reference sequence). The chain's CDR3 is CASSPTTGPNTGELFF. Full variable domain (outside the CDR3, taken from reference TRBV7-9 and TRBJ2-2): DTGVSQNPRHKITKRGQNVTFRCDPISEHNRLYWYRQTLGQGPEFLTYFQNEAQLEKSRLLSDRFSAERPKGSFSTLEIQRTEQGDSAMYLCASSPTTGPNTGELFFGEGSRLTVL.

The genes are TRBV28 and TRBJ1-4; TCRdb's D call of TRBD1 is untestable without DNA. The germline CDR1 and CDR2 sequences are MDHEN and SYDVKM. This CDR3 has 15 residues. The CDR3 is CASSYLGDRGEKLFF.

The chain carries TRBV12-3 or TRBV12-4 and TRBJ2-1; TCRdb picks TRBD1, but there is no DNA to check that call. The CDR3 contains 18 residues. CDR3 residues: CASSFEWAAGQAYNEQFF.

The J gene is TRBJ2-7, the V gene TRBV5-1; TCRdb lists TRBD2, though no DNA is available to test this call. From germline, CDR1 is SGHRS and CDR2 YFSETQ. The CDR3 runs 15 residues. CDR3 residues: CASGRLAGDEYEQYF.

The chain uses TRBV28 and TRBJ2-5; as DNA is missing, the TRBD2 call by TCRdb cannot be tested. In germline, CDR1 is MDHEN, CDR2 SYDVKM. The CDR3 is made up of 14 amino acids. The CDR3 sequence is CASTPGANQETQYF.

CDR3 amino acids: CSARTRYAVRLAGVDGNEQFF. The chain links TRBV20-1 to TRBJ2-1; TCRdb lists TRBD2, though no DNA is available to test this call. Looked up from germline, CDR1 is DFQATT and CDR2 is SNEGSKA (reference sequence). CDR3 length: 21 amino acids.

The chain employs TRBV12-3 or TRBV12-4 and TRBJ1-3; TCRdb's D gene call, TRBD1, goes unchecked for lack of DNA. CDR3 length equals 17 residues. The CDR3 sequence is CANLSPSDRGAGNTIYF.

The chain links TRBV9 to TRBJ2-7; with no DNA, the TCRdb D assignment of TRBD2 cannot be verified. The CDR3 runs 17 residues. Germline-derived CDR1 and CDR2 are SGDLS and YYNGEE. The CDR3 region is CASSGGSLAGGNDEQYF.

This chain uses TRBV20-1 with TRBJ2-7; no DNA is available, so the TRBD2 call from TCRdb remains unchecked. Germline V lookup: CDR1 DFQATT, CDR2 SNEGSKA (reference sequence). CDR3 length: 15 residues. CDR3: CSKGGMAGPYYEQYF.

V and J are TRBV25-1 and TRBJ2-1; the TCRdb D gene call, TRBD1, has no DNA to confirm it. The CDR3 is 16 residues long. The germline gives CDR1 MGHDK, CDR2 SYGVNS. The CDR3 sequence is CASSERIWGVYNEQFF.

The chain carries TRBV29-1 and TRBJ2-1. The germline V gene encodes CDR1 SQVTM and CDR2 ANQGSEA. The CDR3 covers 15 residues. The CDR3 loop is CSVDSFADSYNEQFF.

The chain is built from TRBV9 and TRBJ2-1. CDR3 length equals 11 residues. Germline CDR1 is SGDLS and CDR2 is YYNGEE. CDR3 sequence: CASSVGIEQFF. Full variable domain (missing parts from reference TRBV9 and TRBJ2-1): DSGVTQTPKHLITATGQRVTLRCSPRSGDLSVYWYQQSLDQGLQFLIQYYNGEERAKGNILERFSAQQFPDLHSELNLSSLELGDSALYFCASSVGIEQFFGPGTRLTVL.

This sequence joins TRBV5-6 and TRBJ2-1. There are 17 residues in the CDR3. Germline CDR1 SGHDT, CDR2 YYEEEE. The CDR3 loop is CASSLPTSKLDLREQFF.

The rearrangement joins TRBV6-5 to TRBJ2-7. CDR1 and CDR2 (germline): MNHEY, SVGAGI. This CDR3 region has 16 residues. The CDR3 sequence: CASSYSISARTYEQYF.

The chain has TRBV2 and TRBJ1-1; TCRdb outputs TRBD1, but without DNA this stays unchecked. The length of the CDR3 is 16 residues. Germline V gives CDR1 SNHLY, CDR2 FYNNEI. CDR3 sequence: CASSEGDRGRDTEAFF.

The rearrangement links TRBV28 to TRBJ2-2; lacking DNA, the TRBD1 call made by TCRdb goes unchecked. This CDR3 has 19 amino acids. The V gene's germline CDR1 is MDHEN and CDR2 SYDVKM. CDR3: CASSLPLGGRSPNTGELFF.

The V and J genes are TRBV9 and TRBJ1-2; TCRdb lists TRBD1, though no DNA is available to test this call. The V gene's germline CDR1 is SGDLS and CDR2 YYNGEE. The CDR3 covers 20 residues. The CDR3 loop reads CASSVVGGGEPQLHNYGYTF.

V gene TRBV9 combines with J gene TRBJ2-1; checking the TCRdb D call of TRBD2 is not possible without DNA. There are 15 residues in the CDR3. CDR1 and CDR2 from the germline V gene are SGDLS and YYNGEE. The chain's CDR3 is CASSVAADHYNEQFF. The whole variable domain, filled in from reference TRBV9 and TRBJ2-1, reads DSGVTQTPKHLITATGQRVTLRCSPRSGDLSVYWYQQSLDQGLQFLIQYYNGEERAKGNILERFSAQQFPDLHSELNLSSLELGDSALYFCASSVAADHYNEQFFGPGTRLTVL.

This chain connects TRBV7-2 to TRBJ2-1. Germline-derived CDR1 and CDR2 are SGHTA and FQGNSA. This CDR3 is 15 amino acids long. The CDR3 spells CASSPYTISYNEQFF.

The V and J genes are TRBV11-2 and TRBJ2-3. The germline V gene has CDR1 SGHAT and CDR2 FQNNGV. The CDR3 consists of 13 residues. CDR3 sequence: CASSPVNTDTQYF.

The rearrangement links TRBV30 to TRBJ2-1. CDR1 GTSNPN and CDR2 SVGIG come from the germline V gene (reference sequence). This CDR3 contains 13 residues. The CDR3 spells CAWRTSSYNEQFF.

The CDR3 sequence is CASSTPTGEGANVLTF. The V gene is TRBV5-5, the J gene TRBJ2-6; absent DNA, TCRdb's TRBD1 call cannot be checked. The CDR3 spans 16 residues. Germline CDR1 is SGHKS and CDR2 is YYEKEE (reference sequence).